Below, 26 T cell receptor beta chains from the same sample are listed, as sequenced in a study of PD-L1 blockade in urothelial cancer. TCRdb's table, derived via immunoSEQ multiplex PCR, lists solely in-frame clones and lacks some. The data contain 100,000 to 150,000 clones, roughly 86% of them singletons. Noted time point: peripheral blood 6 weeks after treatment start. Here the sequenced sample was PBMCs, taken around atezolizumab (anti-PD-L1) treatment. These receptors originate from a man between 50 and 59 years old with urothelial cancer.

V and J are TRBV7-9 and TRBJ2-7; TRBD2 is a possible D gene (5 bases). This CDR3 is 15 amino acids long. CDR1 is SEHNR and CDR2 is FQNEAQ in the germline V gene (reference sequence). Trimming took off 0 bases at V and 4 bases at J, with 13 bases between the two ends. As DNA, the CDR3 is TGTGCCAGCAGCTTAGCGACGGCGAGCGGTTACGAGCAGTACTTC. Protein product: CASSLATASGYEQYF.

J is TRBJ2-7 and V is TRBV4-2, with 10 bases aligning to TRBD1. The trim removed 1 base at V and 3 bases at J, leaving 6 bases unmatched. The CDR3 consists of 16 residues. Germline CDR1 and CDR2: LGHNA and YNFKEQ. The CDR3 loop is CASSQAVRDRGYEQYF. The CDR3 DNA is TGTGCCAGCAGCCAAGCCGTCCGGGACAGGGGCTACGAGCAGTACTTC.

The genes are TRBV6-5 and TRBJ2-7; a possible D gene is TRBD2 (5 bases). CDR1 is MNHEY and CDR2 is SVGAGI in the germline V gene. CDR3 length: 12 amino acids. The V end lost 6 bases, the J end lost 4 bases, and 10 bases lay between the germline ends. The DNA for the CDR3 is TGTGCCAGCAGAAAACGGGGATACGAGCAGTACTTC. Translation gives CASRKRGYEQYF.

This clone was counted a few times. Other nucleotide sequences from this sample produce the same CDR3. The V call is TRBV5-1, the J call TRBJ1-2; 8 bases line up with TRBD1. V gave up 3 bases and J gave up 0 bases; unmatched junction bases: 1. This CDR3 has 14 residues. Germline CDR1 and CDR2: SGHRS and YFSETQ. The CDR3 DNA is TGCGCCAGCAGCTCAGGGGGCGCTAACTATGGCTACACCTTC. The encoded protein is CASSSGGANYGYTF. Using reference TRBV5-1 and TRBJ1-2 for the parts outside the CDR3, the full variable domain is KAGVTQTPRYLIKTRGQQVTLSCSPISGHRSVSWYQQTPGQGLQFLFEYFSETQRNKGNFPGRFSGRQFSNSRSEMNVSTLELGDSALYLCASSSGGANYGYTFGSGTRLTVV.

The chain joins TRBV28 to TRBJ1-6; no definite D call. CDR1 MDHEN and CDR2 SYDVKM come from the germline V gene. V lost 6 bases, J lost 8 bases, and 14 bases lay in between. This CDR3 has 14 amino acids. The CDR3 nucleotides read TGTGCCAGCAGATCAACGATGCGGCATTCACCCCTCCACTTT. Protein: CASRSTMRHSPLHF. The whole variable domain, filled in from reference TRBV28 and TRBJ1-6, reads DVKVTQSSRYLVKRTGEKVFLECVQDMDHENMFWYRQDPGLGLRLIYFSYDVKMKEKGDIPEGYSVSREKKERFSLILESASTNQTSMYLCASRSTMRHSPLHFGNGTRLTVT.

The J gene is TRBJ1-2, the V gene TRBV9; 7 bases align to TRBD1. The CDR3 consists of 14 residues. The germline V gene has CDR1 SGDLS and CDR2 YYNGEE. Trimming at V came to 0 bases and at J to 4 bases, leaving 3 bases not matched to a gene. The CDR3 loop is CASSVGGTAYGYTF. In DNA, the CDR3 is TGTGCCAGCAGCGTAGGTGGGACAGCCTATGGCTACACCTTC.

The chain joins TRBV6-1 to TRBJ2-7, with 10 bases lining up with TRBD1. The length of the CDR3 is 13 residues. Looked up from germline, CDR1 is MNHNS and CDR2 is SASEGT. Germline trimming cut 6 bases from V and 5 bases from J; bases unmatched to any gene: 4. CDR3 sequence: CASSRQGAHEQYF. CDR3 DNA: TGTGCCAGCAGCCGACAGGGGGCTCACGAGCAGTACTTC.

The rearrangement uses TRBV4-1 and TRBJ2-7; D remains unclear. Per germline, CDR1 MGHRA and CDR2 YSYEKL. Trimming took off 1 base at V and 3 bases at J, with 7 bases between the two ends. This CDR3 spans 13 amino acids. CDR3 region: CASSQAFYYEQYF. CDR3 sequence (DNA): TGCGCCAGCAGCCAAGCCTTTTACTACGAGCAGTACTTC.

The chain employs TRBV6-6 and TRBJ2-1; TRBD2 matches at 10 bases. CDR3 length: 16 residues. The ends lost 6 bases at V and 2 bases at J; junction bases unmatched: 7. Germline V gene data show CDR1 as MNHNY and CDR2 as SVGAGI (reference sequence). The CDR3 here is CASSRTLAGAYNEQFF. As DNA, the CDR3 is TGTGCCAGCAGCCGTACTCTAGCGGGGGCCTACAATGAGCAGTTCTTC.

The rearrangement uses TRBV28 and TRBJ1-2, with TRBD1 as a possible D gene (6 bases). The V end lost 7 bases, the J end lost 1 base, and 22 bases lay between the germline ends. The CDR3 covers 17 residues. CDR1 MDHEN and CDR2 SYDVKM come from the germline V gene. CDR3 protein: CASIKTGTPEGNYGYTF. CDR3 nucleotides: TGTGCCAGCATTAAGACCGGGACACCCGAGGGTAACTATGGCTACACCTTC.

The V gene is TRBV19, the J gene TRBJ1-2, with D maybe TRBD1 (5 bases). Germline values: CDR1 LNHDA, CDR2 SQIVND (reference sequence). V lost 7 bases and J 4 bases, leaving 22 bases between the germline ends. The CDR3 has 16 amino acids. The CDR3 region is CASTLTGSPNIYGYTF. The CDR3 DNA is TGTGCCAGTACGCTTACAGGTAGCCCAAATATCTATGGCTACACCTTC.

The V gene is TRBV20-1, the J gene TRBJ1-2, with TRBD1 as a possible D gene (5 bases). The CDR3 sequence is 11 residues long. Germline-derived CDR1 and CDR2 are DFQATT and SNEGSKA (reference sequence). The CDR3 DNA follows: TGCGGGGGGAGGGTCTTCAATGGCTACACCTTC. This translates into CGGRVFNGYTF.

The chain has TRBV7-9 and TRBJ2-3; D is undetermined. The germline CDR1 and CDR2 sequences are SEHNR and FQNEAQ (reference sequence). The ends were cut back, 3 bases at V and 0 bases at J, with 10 bases in the middle. The CDR3 length is 15 residues. The CDR3 region is CASSFRRSSTDTQYF. The CDR3 DNA follows: TGTGCCAGCAGCTTTCGCAGATCTAGCACAGATACGCAGTATTTT. Filled out from reference TRBV7-9 and TRBJ2-3, the complete variable domain reads DTGVSQNPRHKITKRGQNVTFRCDPISEHNRLYWYRQTLGQGPEFLTYFQNEAQLEKSRLLSDRFSAERPKGSFSTLEIQRTEQGDSAMYLCASSFRRSSTDTQYFGPGTRLTVL.

J is TRBJ1-1 and V is TRBV7-9, with unresolved D. Per germline, CDR1 SEHNR and CDR2 FQNEAQ (reference sequence). The CDR3 has 14 amino acids. V gave up 4 bases and J gave up 1 base, with 10 bases separating them. In nucleotides, the CDR3 is TGTGCCAGCAGCTCCATGGCGGGGAACACTGAAGCTTTCTTT. It yields the protein CASSSMAGNTEAFF.

The chain couples TRBV10-2 to TRBJ2-1; 7 bases align to TRBD2. Trimming took 7 bases from V and 0 from J; bases not matched to a gene: 6. The CDR3 spans 15 residues. Germline V gene data show CDR1 as WSHSY and CDR2 as SAAADI. CDR3 amino acids: CASKIAGSSYNEQFF. The DNA for the CDR3 is TGCGCCAGCAAAATAGCGGGTTCCTCCTACAATGAGCAGTTCTTC.

The rearrangement joins TRBV2 to TRBJ1-4, with a weak D call TRBD1 (5 bases). The CDR3 length is 13 residues. V lost 4 bases and J lost 4, with 7 bases in between. Germline-derived CDR1 and CDR2 are SNHLY and FYNNEI. The CDR3: CASSVRGNEKLFF. The CDR3 nucleotides are TGTGCCAGCAGTGTAAGGGGTAATGAAAAACTGTTTTTT.

This clone has a single count. The gene calls are TRBV19 and TRBJ1-6; 8 bases agree with TRBD1. Germline assignment: CDR1 LNHDA and CDR2 SQIVND (reference sequence). This CDR3 region has 15 residues. Losses at the gene ends were 6 bases for V and 7 bases for J; bases not matched to a gene: 8. The CDR3 here is CASRWQGQVNSPLHF. The CDR3 region has the DNA TGTGCCAGTAGGTGGCAGGGACAGGTGAATTCACCCCTCCACTTT.

This clone appeared a single time. The CDR3 here is CASRTVAGGGDTQYF. The CDR3 DNA is TGTGCCAGTAGGACGGTAGCGGGAGGGGGAGATACGCAGTATTTT. The chain combines TRBV19 with TRBJ2-3, with 11 bases that match TRBD2. This CDR3 spans 15 amino acids. With 6 bases clipped from V and 5 bases from J, the junction kept 7 bases outside the gene matches. The germline CDR1 and CDR2 sequences are LNHDA and SQIVND (reference sequence).

This chain links TRBV4-2 with TRBJ2-1; TRBD2 aligns across 8 bases. V was clipped by 1 base and J by 6 bases; unmatched bases: 8. In germline, CDR1 is LGHNA, CDR2 YNFKEQ. This CDR3 has 16 residues. CDR3 nucleotides: TGTGCCAGCAGCCAAGTGGCCGGGAGGGCCGTCAATGAGCAGTTCTTC. It translates to CASSQVAGRAVNEQFF.

This chain uses TRBV7-2 with TRBJ2-3, with TRBD1 as a possible D gene (5 bases). In germline, CDR1 is SGHTA, CDR2 FQGNSA. This CDR3 is built from 16 residues. V was pared by 1 base and J by 0 bases, with 11 bases between. The CDR3 loop is CASSLGGISSTDTQYF. The DNA of the CDR3 is TGTGCCAGCAGCTTAGGGGGCATCTCAAGCACAGATACGCAGTATTTT.

V usage is TRBV10-3 and J usage is TRBJ1-6; D not certain. V lost 0 bases and J lost 4, with 4 bases in between. Germline values: CDR1 ENHRY, CDR2 SYGVKD. The CDR3 loop spans 14 amino acids. The CDR3 DNA is TGTGCCATCAGTGAGTCTAAATATAATTCACCCCTCCACTTT. It yields the protein CAISESKYNSPLHF.

V gene TRBV5-4 combines with J gene TRBJ2-1; TRBD1 is a possible D gene (6 bases). Germline CDR1 reads SGHNT; CDR2 reads YYREEE (reference sequence). The V end lost 3 bases, the J end lost 7 bases, and 14 bases lay between the germline ends. This CDR3 has 14 amino acids. CDR3 amino acids: CASSSRDKENEQFF. The CDR3 DNA follows: TGTGCCAGCAGCTCCCGGGACAAGGAGAATGAGCAGTTCTTC.

This clone was counted between two and nine times. J is TRBJ2-2 and V is TRBV6-6, with a possible D match to TRBD1 (5 bases). From germline, CDR1 is MNHNY and CDR2 SVGAGI (reference sequence). The CDR3 has 15 residues. Trimming cost V 6 bases and J 5 bases, with 16 bases left between them. Here the CDR3 reads CASRPDTLGTGELFF. The CDR3 DNA sequence: TGTGCCAGCAGGCCGGACACGCTAGGTACCGGGGAGCTGTTTTTT.

The gene calls are TRBV6-5 and TRBJ2-3; tentative D call: TRBD2 (6 bases). V shed 0 bases and J shed 6 bases, with 16 bases lying between them. Germline V CDR1 and CDR2: MNHEY, SVGAGI. The CDR3 has 16 residues. DNA of the CDR3: TGTGCCAGCAGTTACTCGAGTCCGGGAGTGGTTGATACGCAGTATTTT. Its protein is CASSYSSPGVVDTQYF.

This chain links TRBV13 with TRBJ2-5, with 10 bases aligning to TRBD2. CDR3 length: 17 residues. Per germline, CDR1 PRHDT and CDR2 FYEKMQ (reference sequence). Losses at the gene ends were 0 bases for V and 2 bases for J; bases not matched to a gene: 6. The CDR3 sequence: CASSLGGSGRPQETQYF. CDR3 coding DNA: TGTGCCAGCAGCTTAGGCGGTAGCGGGAGGCCGCAAGAGACCCAGTACTTC.

This chain connects TRBV5-6 to TRBJ2-6; D gene ambiguous. V lost 5 bases and J 2 bases, leaving 14 bases between the germline ends. Germline assignment: CDR1 SGHDT and CDR2 YYEEEE. The CDR3 runs to 16 residues. CDR3 nucleotides: TGTGCCAGCAGGGATTGGAGAGGTGCTGGGGCCAACGTCCTGACTTTC. It yields the protein CASRDWRGAGANVLTF. The full variable domain, rest sourced from reference TRBV5-6 and TRBJ2-6, is DAGVTQSPTHLIKTRGQQVTLRCSPKSGHDTVSWYQQALGQGPQFIFQYYEEEERQRGNFPDRFSGHQFPNYSSELNVNALLLGDSALYLCASRDWRGAGANVLTFGAGSRLTVL.